A single sample is the source of the 25 T cell receptor beta chains below, sequenced in a study of identifying expanded T cells in peripheral blood (dated by TCRdb to the late 2010s). The library was obtained by the immunoSEQ multiplex PCR assay. TCRdb mirrors the immuneACCESS table, restricted to in-frame sequences. Some clones are absent from its copies; in checked studies, under half trace to an unresolved V gene, and the reason for the others is unknown. The sample yields approximately 140,000 clones; around 88% were counted once. Around 8.4% of the sample is held by the ten biggest clonotypes. Sequencing was done on a sample of blood. All receptors derive from a person between 18 and 75 years old in good health.

There are many counts of this clone. This rearrangement joins TRBV27 to TRBJ1-2; the D is unclear. The CDR3 has 17 residues. The V end was cut by 2 bases, the J end by 0 bases, with 16 bases between. The germline CDR1 and CDR2 sequences are MNHEY and SMNVEV (reference sequence). CDR3 nucleotides: TGTGCCAGCAGTTTAAGGTCTGGACGGCCTTCTAACTATGGCTACACCTTC. Its translation: CASSLRSGRPSNYGYTF.

The gene calls are TRBV19 and TRBJ1-5, with D tentatively TRBD1 (5 bases). CDR3 size: 16 residues. The germline CDR1 and CDR2 sequences are LNHDA and SQIVND (reference sequence). V was clipped by 6 bases and J by 5 bases, with 20 bases between them. CDR3 amino acids: CASRGGGAPDHQPQHF. In DNA, the CDR3 is TGTGCCAGTAGGGGGGGAGGGGCCCCCGATCATCAGCCCCAGCATTTT.

V and J are TRBV5-5 and TRBJ2-1; D may be TRBD2 (6 bases). The germline V gene encodes CDR1 SGHKS and CDR2 YYEKEE (reference sequence). The ends were cut back, 0 bases at V and 1 base at J, with 11 bases in the middle. The CDR3 spans 16 residues. In nucleotides, the CDR3 is TGTGCCAGCAGCTTGGAGGAGGGCCCTTCCTACAATGAGCAGTTCTTC. It specifies CASSLEEGPSYNEQFF.

The chain recombines TRBV9 with TRBJ1-3, with unresolved D. There are 16 residues in the CDR3. V shed 4 bases and J shed 0 bases, with 14 bases lying between them. CDR1 and CDR2 (germline): SGDLS, YYNGEE. CDR3 bases: TGTGCCAGCAGCCAGGACCGTTTCCTCTCTGGAAACACCATATATTTT. Its protein product is CASSQDRFLSGNTIYF.

V and J are TRBV7-3 and TRBJ2-3; weak D call: TRBD1 (6 bases). The CDR3 spans 16 residues. CDR1 is SGHTA, CDR2 FQGTGA, per germline. The germline V and J ends were trimmed by 5 bases and 1 base, with 16 bases remaining between them. For the CDR3, the DNA is TGTGCCAGCAGCCTGCTTCACAGGGCCGGCACAGATACGCAGTATTTT. Translation gives CASSLLHRAGTDTQYF.

V gene TRBV7-9 combines with J gene TRBJ2-4; D gene unclear. Germline CDR1 and CDR2: SEHNR and FQNEAQ (reference sequence). The CDR3 covers 14 residues. V lost 1 base and J 8 bases, leaving 12 bases between the germline ends. The CDR3 DNA sequence: TGTGCCAGCAGCTTAGACGGAAGGGAAGACATTCAGTACTTC. It is translated as CASSLDGREDIQYF. Based on the CDR3 plus reference TRBV7-9 and TRBJ2-4, the full variable domain is DTGVSQNPRHKITKRGQNVTFRCDPISEHNRLYWYRQTLGQGPEFLTYFQNEAQLEKSRLLSDRFSAERPKGSFSTLEIQRTEQGDSAMYLCASSLDGREDIQYFGAGTRLSVL.

The chain employs TRBV5-1 and TRBJ2-5; 10 bases align to TRBD1. Germline CDR1 is SGHRS and CDR2 is YFSETQ. CDR3 length: 14 amino acids. V shed 4 bases and J 3 bases; nucleotides not matched to a gene: 3. This CDR3 reads CASSPGTGEETQYF. The CDR3 coding sequence is TGCGCCAGCAGCCCGGGGACAGGGGAAGAGACCCAGTACTTC.

The J gene is TRBJ1-5, the V gene TRBV10-3; D ambiguous. The CDR3 is made up of 15 amino acids. Trimming shortened V by 4 bases and J by 4 bases, and 14 bases separated the two germline ends. The germline V gene encodes CDR1 ENHRY and CDR2 SYGVKD. CDR3 coding DNA: TGTGCCATCAGTGTTAGCGGGAGTGGTAATCAGCCCCAGCATTTT. Translated: CAISVSGSGNQPQHF.

The gene calls are TRBV11-3 and TRBJ2-2, with D maybe TRBD2 (6 bases). The CDR3 runs to 16 residues. The V gene's germline CDR1 is SGHNT and CDR2 YENEEA. V was shortened by 1 base and J by 7 bases, with 16 bases between the two germline ends. DNA for the CDR3: TGTGCCAGCAGCTTAGCATACGGGAGCCTCGACGGGGAGCTGTTTTTT. As protein: CASSLAYGSLDGELFF.

The rearrangement uses TRBV11-3 and TRBJ2-2; 12 nucleotides line up with TRBD2. Germline V gene data show CDR1 as SGHNT and CDR2 as YENEEA. The CDR3 extends over 19 amino acids. J gave up 4 bases and V 5 bases, and 14 bases lay outside the gene matches. CDR3 sequence: CASSASRTSGALGTGELFF. CDR3 DNA: TGTGCCAGCAGCGCGAGCCGGACTAGCGGGGCCCTTGGCACCGGGGAGCTGTTTTTT.

J is TRBJ2-1 and V is TRBV4-1, with 7 bases lining up with TRBD2. The J segment lost 9 bases and the V segment lost 1 base, leaving 6 bases of the junction unmatched. The CDR3 consists of 14 residues. The germline V gene has CDR1 MGHRA and CDR2 YSYEKL. Here the CDR3 DNA reads TGCGCCAGCAGCCAAGCTACTAGCGTTAGTGAGCAGTTCTTC. Translation: CASSQATSVSEQFF.

The chain links TRBV5-1 to TRBJ2-1; 7 positions match TRBD1. Germline CDR1 and CDR2: SGHRS and YFSETQ. The trim removed 2 bases at V and 1 base at J, leaving 0 bases unmatched. CDR3 length: 14 residues. The CDR3 loop is CASSLQGSYNEQFF. The CDR3 nucleotides are TGCGCCAGCAGCTTACAGGGGTCCTACAATGAGCAGTTCTTC.

The rearrangement uses TRBV28 and TRBJ2-7; D gene uncertain. Trimming stripped 4 bases from V and 2 bases from J, with 9 bases between. The CDR3 sequence is 13 residues long. CDR1 is MDHEN, CDR2 SYDVKM, per germline. The CDR3 DNA follows: TGTGCCAGCAGTTCGGGCAGCACCTACGAGCAGTACTTC. Its translation is CASSSGSTYEQYF.

This clone came up once. J is TRBJ1-5 and V is TRBV7-2; unclear D gene. The V gene lost 1 base and the J gene lost 6 bases, with 4 bases spanning the gap. This CDR3 is built from 12 residues. Germline values: CDR1 SGHTA, CDR2 FQGNSA. This chain's CDR3 is CASSLDRQPQHF. The CDR3 nucleotides are TGTGCCAGCAGCTTAGATCGTCAGCCCCAGCATTTT. The whole variable domain, filled in from reference TRBV7-2 and TRBJ1-5, reads GAGVSQSPSNKVTEKGKDVELRCDPISGHTALYWYRQSLGQGLEFLIYFQGNSAPDKSGLPSDRFSAERTGGSVSTLTIQRTQQEDSAVYLCASSLDRQPQHFGDGTRLSIL.

The J gene is TRBJ2-3, the V gene TRBV2; 15 bases fit TRBD2. V gave up 11 bases and J gave up 10 bases; unmatched junction bases: 13. In germline, CDR1 is SNHLY, CDR2 FYNNEI. The CDR3 totals 15 residues. In DNA, the CDR3 is TGTGCCTCCTCCCTAGGACTAGCGGGGGGGATAGCGCAGTATTTT. This translates into CASSLGLAGGIAQYF.

The J gene is TRBJ1-1, the V gene TRBV10-3; D ambiguous. This CDR3 region has 16 residues. The V gene lost 0 bases and the J gene lost 7 bases, with 18 bases spanning the gap. Looked up from germline, CDR1 is ENHRY and CDR2 is SYGVKD. The CDR3 spells CAISESGGRWGGEAFF. The CDR3 bases are TGTGCCATCAGTGAGTCGGGAGGTCGGTGGGGTGGTGAAGCTTTCTTT.

CDR3 DNA: TGTGCCAGTAGTATAGCGGGCACCGTTAGTCAGCCCCAGCATTTT. It specifies CASSIAGTVSQPQHF. The genes are TRBV19 and TRBJ1-5, with no clear D. Trimming cost V 1 base and J 6 bases, with 13 bases left between them. Germline CDR1 and CDR2: LNHDA and SQIVND (reference sequence). The length of the CDR3 is 15 residues.

V usage is TRBV10-3 and J usage is TRBJ1-6; D call uncertain. Trimming removed 6 bases at V and 4 bases at J, with 4 bases between. Germline loops: CDR1 ENHRY, CDR2 SYGVKD. The length of the CDR3 is 12 residues. This CDR3 reads CAISGYNSPLHF. As DNA, the CDR3 is TGTGCCATCAGCGGTTATAATTCACCCCTCCACTTT.

This chain connects TRBV7-9 to TRBJ2-3; 8 bases map to TRBD2. This CDR3 contains 16 residues. The germline V gene encodes CDR1 SEHNR and CDR2 FQNEAQ (reference sequence). The J segment lost 5 bases and the V segment lost 4 bases, leaving 11 bases of the junction unmatched. The DNA for the CDR3 is TGTGCCAGCAGCTCCTCTCCAGCGGGAGTTGTAGATACGCAGTATTTT. Its translation: CASSSSPAGVVDTQYF.

This clone showed up just a few times. This chain connects TRBV9 to TRBJ1-3, with D possibly matching TRBD1 (5 bases). Germline assignment: CDR1 SGDLS and CDR2 YYNGEE. The ends were cut back, 6 bases at V and 5 bases at J, with 15 bases in the middle. The CDR3 consists of 14 residues. This CDR3 is CASTSSGRRNTIYF. For the CDR3, the DNA is TGTGCCAGCACCAGTTCGGGACGGAGAAACACCATATATTTT.

Worth noting for this clone: The same CDR3 also results from other DNA sequences found in this sample. V is TRBV29-1 and J is TRBJ2-2; TRBD1 is a possible D gene (5 bases). CDR3 size: 15 residues. The germline gives CDR1 SQVTM, CDR2 ANQGSEA. Deletions cut 3 bases from V and 6 bases from J, with 17 bases between. The CDR3 nucleotides are TGCAGCGTTGAGGGTGGGGTGGGGCTAGCCGGGGAGCTGTTTTTT. Protein product: CSVEGGVGLAGELFF.

The rearrangement links TRBV5-1 to TRBJ1-3; the match to TRBD1 covers 9 bases. The CDR3 is made up of 15 amino acids. With V trimmed by 4 bases and J by 4 bases, 6 bases remained unmatched. CDR1 is SGHRS and CDR2 is YFSETQ in the germline V gene. The CDR3 bases are TGCGCCAGCAGCGACGGACAGGGGTACGGAAACACCATATATTTT. Protein: CASSDGQGYGNTIYF.

The V gene is TRBV14, the J gene TRBJ1-6, with D possibly TRBD1 on 6 matching bases. The CDR3 has 13 amino acids. Trimming cost V 0 bases and J 14 bases, with 11 bases left between them. In germline, CDR1 is SGHDN, CDR2 FVKESK. CDR3 bases: TGTGCCAGCAGCCAAGATCATGGGGGCACCCTCCACTTT. Its protein product is CASSQDHGGTLHF. Full variable domain (outside the CDR3, taken from reference TRBV14 and TRBJ1-6): EAGVTQFPSHSVIEKGQTVTLRCDPISGHDNLYWYRRVMGKEIKFLLHFVKESKQDESGMPNNRFLAERTGGTYSTLKVQPAELEDSGVYFCASSQDHGGTLHFGNGTRLTVT.

The chain recombines TRBV28 with TRBJ1-2, with 7 bases that match TRBD1. V shed 2 bases and J 5 bases; nucleotides not matched to a gene: 5. Germline loops: CDR1 MDHEN, CDR2 SYDVKM. The CDR3 has 14 residues. CDR3 nucleotides: TGTGCCAGCAGTTTAGTCCGGGACAGTTATGGCTACACCTTC. Translating it yields CASSLVRDSYGYTF.

This rearrangement joins TRBV27 to TRBJ2-6; D not certain. The germline CDR1 and CDR2 sequences are MNHEY and SMNVEV (reference sequence). Trimming took 3 bases from V and 0 from J, leaving 6 bases between them. This CDR3 comprises 15 residues. The CDR3 nucleotides read TGTGCCAGCAGTTTCGTGAGCTCTGGGGCCAACGTCCTGACTTTC. Amino acid sequence: CASSFVSSGANVLTF.